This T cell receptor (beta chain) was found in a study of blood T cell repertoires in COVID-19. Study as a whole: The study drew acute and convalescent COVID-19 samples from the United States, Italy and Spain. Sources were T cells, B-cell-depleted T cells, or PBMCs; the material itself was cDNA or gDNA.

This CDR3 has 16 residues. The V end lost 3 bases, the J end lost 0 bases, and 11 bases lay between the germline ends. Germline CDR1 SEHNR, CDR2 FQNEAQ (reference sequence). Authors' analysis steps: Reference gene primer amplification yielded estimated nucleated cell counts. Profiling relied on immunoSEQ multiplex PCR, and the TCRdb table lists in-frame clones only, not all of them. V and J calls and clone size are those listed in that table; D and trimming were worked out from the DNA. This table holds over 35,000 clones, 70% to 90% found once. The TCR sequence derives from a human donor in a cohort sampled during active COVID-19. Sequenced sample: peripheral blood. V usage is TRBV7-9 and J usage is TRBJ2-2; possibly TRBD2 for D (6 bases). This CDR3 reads CASSFQAGPNTGELFF. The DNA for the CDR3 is TGTGCCAGCAGCTTCCAAGCGGGTCCGAACACCGGGGAGCTGTTTTTT.